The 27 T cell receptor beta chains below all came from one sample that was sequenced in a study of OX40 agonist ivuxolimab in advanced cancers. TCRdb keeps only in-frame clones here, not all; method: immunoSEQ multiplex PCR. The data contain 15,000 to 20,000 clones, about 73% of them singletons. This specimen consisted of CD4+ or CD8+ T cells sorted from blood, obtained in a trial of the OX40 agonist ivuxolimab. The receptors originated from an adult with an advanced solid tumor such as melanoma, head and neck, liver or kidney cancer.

CDR3 protein: CASTVHPAGTPYNEQFF. The CDR3 nucleotides read TGTGCCAGCACCGTTCACCCAGCGGGAACCCCCTACAATGAGCAGTTCTTC. The V and J genes are TRBV6-7 and TRBJ2-1; TRBD2 aligns across 7 bases. TRBV6-7 is an open reading frame whose function is uncertain. The CDR3 covers 17 residues. Trimming at V came to 7 bases and at J to 2 bases, leaving 14 bases not matched to a gene.

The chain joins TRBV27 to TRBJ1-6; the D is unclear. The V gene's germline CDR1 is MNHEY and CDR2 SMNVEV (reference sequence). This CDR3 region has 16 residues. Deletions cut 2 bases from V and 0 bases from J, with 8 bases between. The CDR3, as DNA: TGTGCCAGCAGTTTAATAGGAAGCTCCTATAATTCACCCCTCCACTTT. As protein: CASSLIGSSYNSPLHF.

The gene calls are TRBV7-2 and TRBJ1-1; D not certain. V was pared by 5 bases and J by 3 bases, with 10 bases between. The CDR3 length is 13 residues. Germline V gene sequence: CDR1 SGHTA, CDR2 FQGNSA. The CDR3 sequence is CASSRDIDTEAFF. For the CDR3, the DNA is TGTGCCAGCAGCCGAGACATCGACACTGAAGCTTTCTTT. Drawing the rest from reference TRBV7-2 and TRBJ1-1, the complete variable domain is GAGVSQSPSNKVTEKGKDVELRCDPISGHTALYWYRQSLGQGLEFLIYFQGNSAPDKSGLPSDRFSAERTGGSVSTLTIQRTQQEDSAVYLCASSRDIDTEAFFGQGTRLTVV.

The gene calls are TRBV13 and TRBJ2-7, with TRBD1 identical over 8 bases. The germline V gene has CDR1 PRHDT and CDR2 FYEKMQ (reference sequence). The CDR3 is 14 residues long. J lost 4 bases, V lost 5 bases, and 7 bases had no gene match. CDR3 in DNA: TGTGCCAGCAGCCCCGGACAGGGAGGATACGAGCAGTACTTC. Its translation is CASSPGQGGYEQYF.

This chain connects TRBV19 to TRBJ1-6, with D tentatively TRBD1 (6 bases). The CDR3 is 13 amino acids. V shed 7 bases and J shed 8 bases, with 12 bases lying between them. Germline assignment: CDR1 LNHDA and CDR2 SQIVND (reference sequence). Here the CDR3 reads CASTHDRYSPLHF. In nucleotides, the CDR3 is TGTGCCAGTACCCACGACAGGTATTCACCCCTCCACTTT.

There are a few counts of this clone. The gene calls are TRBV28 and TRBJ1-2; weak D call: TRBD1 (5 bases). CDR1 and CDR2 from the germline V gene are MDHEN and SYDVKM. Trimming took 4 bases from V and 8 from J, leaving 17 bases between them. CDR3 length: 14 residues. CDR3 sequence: CASSSLGQMGGYTF. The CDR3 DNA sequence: TGTGCCAGCAGTTCCCTTGGACAAATGGGCGGCTACACCTTC.

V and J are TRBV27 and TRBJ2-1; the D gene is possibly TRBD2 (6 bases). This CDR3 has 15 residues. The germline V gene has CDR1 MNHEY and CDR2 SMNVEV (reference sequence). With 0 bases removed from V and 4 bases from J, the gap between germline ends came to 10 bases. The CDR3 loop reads CASSLSGAGYNEQFF. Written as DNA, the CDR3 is TGTGCCAGCAGTTTATCCGGGGCGGGATACAATGAGCAGTTCTTC.

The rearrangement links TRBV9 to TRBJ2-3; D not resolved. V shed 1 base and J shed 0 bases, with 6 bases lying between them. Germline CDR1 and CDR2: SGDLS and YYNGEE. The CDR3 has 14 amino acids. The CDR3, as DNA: TGTGCCAGCAGCGTATCGACAAGCACAGATACGCAGTATTTT. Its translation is CASSVSTSTDTQYF.

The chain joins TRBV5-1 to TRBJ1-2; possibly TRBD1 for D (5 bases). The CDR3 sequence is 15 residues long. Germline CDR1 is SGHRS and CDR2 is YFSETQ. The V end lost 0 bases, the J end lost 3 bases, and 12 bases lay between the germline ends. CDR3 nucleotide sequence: TGCGCCAGCAGCTTGGGTCAGGGAAGCTACTATGGCTACACCTTC. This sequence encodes CASSLGQGSYYGYTF.

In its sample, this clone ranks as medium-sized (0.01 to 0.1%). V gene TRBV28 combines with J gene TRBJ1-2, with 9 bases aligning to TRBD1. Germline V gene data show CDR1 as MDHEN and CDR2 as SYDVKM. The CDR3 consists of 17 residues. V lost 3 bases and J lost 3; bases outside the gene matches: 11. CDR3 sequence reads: CASSFLGTGPRDYGYTF. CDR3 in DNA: TGTGCCAGCAGTTTCCTCGGGACAGGGCCGAGGGACTATGGCTACACCTTC.

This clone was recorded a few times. As DNA, the CDR3 is TGTGCCAGCAGTTCAGGGACAGGGTGGAACAATGAGCAGTTCTTC. Translating it yields CASSSGTGWNNEQFF. This chain joins TRBV28 and TRBJ2-1; 9 positions match TRBD1. The V gene end was trimmed by 4 bases and the J gene end by 5 bases; junction bases not matched to a gene: 6. In germline, CDR1 is MDHEN, CDR2 SYDVKM. The CDR3 length is 15 residues. Using reference TRBV28 and TRBJ2-1 for the parts outside the CDR3, the full variable domain is DVKVTQSSRYLVKRTGEKVFLECVQDMDHENMFWYRQDPGLGLRLIYFSYDVKMKEKGDIPEGYSVSREKKERFSLILESASTNQTSMYLCASSSGTGWNNEQFFGPGTRLTVL.

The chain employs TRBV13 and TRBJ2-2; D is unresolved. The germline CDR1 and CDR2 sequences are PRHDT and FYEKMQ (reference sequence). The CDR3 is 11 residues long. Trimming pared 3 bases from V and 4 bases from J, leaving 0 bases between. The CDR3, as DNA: TGTGCCAGCAGCTTCACCGGGGAGCTGTTTTTT. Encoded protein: CASSFTGELFF.

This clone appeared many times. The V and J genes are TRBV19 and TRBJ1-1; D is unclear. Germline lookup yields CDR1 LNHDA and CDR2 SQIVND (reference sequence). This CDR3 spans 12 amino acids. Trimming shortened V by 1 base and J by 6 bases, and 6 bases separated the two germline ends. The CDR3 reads CASSIGSAEAFF. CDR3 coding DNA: TGTGCCAGTAGTATAGGGAGCGCTGAAGCTTTCTTT. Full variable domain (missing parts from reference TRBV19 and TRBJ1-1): DGGITQSPKYLFRKEGQNVTLSCEQNLNHDAMYWYRQDPGQGLRLIYYSQIVNDFQKGDIAEGYSVSREKKESFPLTVTSAQKNPTAFYLCASSIGSAEAFFGQGTRLTVV.

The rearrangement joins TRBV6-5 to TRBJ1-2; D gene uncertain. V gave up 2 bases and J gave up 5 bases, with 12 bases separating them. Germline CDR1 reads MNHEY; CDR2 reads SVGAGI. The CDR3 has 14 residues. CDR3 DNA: TGTGCCAGCAGTTACGTACCCTTCGAATATGGCTACACCTTC. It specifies CASSYVPFEYGYTF.

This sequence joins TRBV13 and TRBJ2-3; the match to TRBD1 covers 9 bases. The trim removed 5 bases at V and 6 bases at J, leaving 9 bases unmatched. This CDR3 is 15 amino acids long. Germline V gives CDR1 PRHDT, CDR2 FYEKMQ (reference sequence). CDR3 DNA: TGTGCCAGCAGCGAGGGGACAGGGTACGCGGATACGCAGTATTTT. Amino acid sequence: CASSEGTGYADTQYF. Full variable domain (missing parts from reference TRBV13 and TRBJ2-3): AAGVIQSPRHLIKEKRETATLKCYPIPRHDTVYWYQQGPGQDPQFLISFYEKMQSDKGSIPDRFSAQQFSDYHSELNMSSLELGDSALYFCASSEGTGYADTQYFGPGTRLTVL.

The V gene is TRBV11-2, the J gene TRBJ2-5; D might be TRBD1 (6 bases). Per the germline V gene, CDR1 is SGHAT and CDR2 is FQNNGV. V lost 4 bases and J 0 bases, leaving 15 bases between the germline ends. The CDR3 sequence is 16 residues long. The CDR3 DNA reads TGTGCCAGCAGCTCGCGACAGGAATCCAACCAAGAGACCCAGTACTTC. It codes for CASSSRQESNQETQYF.

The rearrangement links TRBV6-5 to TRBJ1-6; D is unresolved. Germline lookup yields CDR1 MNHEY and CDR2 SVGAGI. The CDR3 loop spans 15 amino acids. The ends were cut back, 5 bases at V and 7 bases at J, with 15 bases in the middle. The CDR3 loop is CASSPTLGLNSPLHF. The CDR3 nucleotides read TGTGCCAGCAGTCCTACGCTCGGACTGAATTCACCCCTCCACTTT.

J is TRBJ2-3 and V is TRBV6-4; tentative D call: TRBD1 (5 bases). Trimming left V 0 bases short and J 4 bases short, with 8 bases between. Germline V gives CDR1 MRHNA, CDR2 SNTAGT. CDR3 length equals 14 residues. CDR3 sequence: CASSDSQGADTQYF. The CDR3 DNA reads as TGTGCCAGCAGTGACTCGCAGGGTGCAGATACGCAGTATTTT.

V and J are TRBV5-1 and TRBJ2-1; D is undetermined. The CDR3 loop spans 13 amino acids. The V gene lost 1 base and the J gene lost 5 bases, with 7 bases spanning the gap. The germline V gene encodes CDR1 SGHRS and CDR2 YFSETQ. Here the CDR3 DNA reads TGCGCCAGCAGCTTGCGGCAGCACAATGAGCAGTTCTTC. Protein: CASSLRQHNEQFF.

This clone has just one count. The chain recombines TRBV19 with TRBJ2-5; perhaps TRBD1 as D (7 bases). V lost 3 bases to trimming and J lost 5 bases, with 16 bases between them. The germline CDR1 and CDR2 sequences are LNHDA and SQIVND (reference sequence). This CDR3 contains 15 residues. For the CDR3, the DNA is TGTGCCAGTAGTATGGGAGGCAGGGGGGTGGAGACCCAGTACTTC. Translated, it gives CASSMGGRGVETQYF.

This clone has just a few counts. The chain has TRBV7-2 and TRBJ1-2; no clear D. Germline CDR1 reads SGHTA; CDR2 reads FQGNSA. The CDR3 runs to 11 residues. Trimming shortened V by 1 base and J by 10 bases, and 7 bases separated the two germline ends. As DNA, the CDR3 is TGTGCCAGCAGCTTAGGGGTGGTCTACACCTTC. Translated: CASSLGVVYTF.

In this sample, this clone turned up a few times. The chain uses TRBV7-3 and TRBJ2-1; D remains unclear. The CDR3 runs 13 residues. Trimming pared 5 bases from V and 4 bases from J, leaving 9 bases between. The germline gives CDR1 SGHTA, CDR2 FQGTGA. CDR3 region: CASSIDHYNEQFF. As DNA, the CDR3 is TGTGCCAGCAGCATAGACCATTACAATGAGCAGTTCTTC.

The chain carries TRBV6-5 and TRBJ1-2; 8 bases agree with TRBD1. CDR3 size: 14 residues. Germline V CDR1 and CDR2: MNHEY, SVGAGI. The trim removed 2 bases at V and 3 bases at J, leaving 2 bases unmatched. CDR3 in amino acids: CASSYGTGHYGYTF. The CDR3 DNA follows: TGTGCCAGCAGTTACGGGACAGGCCACTATGGCTACACCTTC.

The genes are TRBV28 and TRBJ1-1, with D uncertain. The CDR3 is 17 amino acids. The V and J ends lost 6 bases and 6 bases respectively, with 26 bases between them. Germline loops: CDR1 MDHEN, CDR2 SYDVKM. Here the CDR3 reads CASRKVRDFGVNAEAFF. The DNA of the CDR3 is TGTGCCAGCAGGAAGGTTCGGGATTTTGGAGTAAACGCTGAAGCTTTCTTT. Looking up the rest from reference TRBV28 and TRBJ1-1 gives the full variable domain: DVKVTQSSRYLVKRTGEKVFLECVQDMDHENMFWYRQDPGLGLRLIYFSYDVKMKEKGDIPEGYSVSREKKERFSLILESASTNQTSMYLCASRKVRDFGVNAEAFFGQGTRLTVV.

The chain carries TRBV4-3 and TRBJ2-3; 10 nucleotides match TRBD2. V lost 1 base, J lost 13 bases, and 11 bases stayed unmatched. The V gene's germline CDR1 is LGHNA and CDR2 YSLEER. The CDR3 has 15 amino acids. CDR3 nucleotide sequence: TGCGCCAGCAGCCAAGGCACGGGACTAGCGCAAAACAAGTATTTT. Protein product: CASSQGTGLAQNKYF.

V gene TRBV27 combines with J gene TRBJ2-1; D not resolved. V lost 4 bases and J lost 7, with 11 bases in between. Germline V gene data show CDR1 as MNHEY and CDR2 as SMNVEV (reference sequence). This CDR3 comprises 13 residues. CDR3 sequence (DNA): TGTGCCAGCAGTTACACCGGTAGGAATGAGCAGTTCTTC. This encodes CASSYTGRNEQFF.

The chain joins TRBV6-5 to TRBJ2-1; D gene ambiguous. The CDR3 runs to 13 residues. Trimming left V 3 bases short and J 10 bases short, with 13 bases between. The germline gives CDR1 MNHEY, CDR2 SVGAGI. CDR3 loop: CASSYWPSGEQFF. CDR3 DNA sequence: TGTGCCAGCAGTTATTGGCCTTCTGGGGAGCAGTTCTTC.